These T cell receptor beta chains were read from a single sample in a study of blood T cell repertoires in COVID-19. Sequencing used immunoSEQ multiplex PCR; TCRdb keeps in-frame clones, though not all of them. This sample has approximately 250,000 clones; approximately 89% occur once, and the top ten carry approximately 8.2%. Sequenced sample: peripheral blood. These receptors came from a man aged 35-49 years with active or convalescent COVID-19. Both conserved end residues are part of each CDR3. The order of the fields is clone size, V gene, J gene, D gene, CDR3 length, CDR3 protein, CDR3 DNA. A D gene is named only where the DNA matches it firmly. The size of a clone is reported for some rows only, either as once, few or many, or as a class for expanded clones.

clone size: NA
V gene: TRBV6-5
J gene: TRBJ1-5
D gene: NA
CDR3 length: 14
CDR3 protein: CASSITGLNQPQHF
CDR3 DNA: TGTGCCAGCAGTATAACAGGGCTTAATCAGCCCCAGCATTTT

clone size: NA
V gene: TRBV25-1
J gene: TRBJ2-7
D gene: NA
CDR3 length: 14
CDR3 protein: CASSDKTVTYEQYF
CDR3 DNA: TGTGCCAGCAGTGATAAGACAGTCACCTACGAGCAGTACTTC

clone size: NA
V gene: TRBV15
J gene: TRBJ2-7
D gene: TRBD2
CDR3 length: 15
CDR3 protein: CATSRAGLAGSEQYF
CDR3 DNA: TGTGCCACCAGCAGAGCAGGACTAGCGGGAAGCGAGCAGTACTTC

clone size: NA
V gene: TRBV9
J gene: TRBJ1-5
D gene: TRBD1
CDR3 length: 15
CDR3 protein: CASSVGQGIDQPQHF
CDR3 DNA: TGTGCCAGCAGCGTTGGACAGGGGATTGACCAGCCCCAGCATTTT

clone size: NA
V gene: TRBV19
J gene: TRBJ2-5
D gene: NA
CDR3 length: 15
CDR3 protein: CASSINLRPRETQYF
CDR3 DNA: TGTGCCAGTAGTATAAATCTCAGGCCCCGGGAGACCCAGTACTTC

clone size: NA
V gene: TRBV4-1
J gene: TRBJ2-5
D gene: TRBD2
CDR3 length: 15
CDR3 protein: CASSQDDLGGETQYF
CDR3 DNA: TGCGCCAGCAGCCAAGACGACCTCGGGGGGGAGACCCAGTACTTC

clone size: NA
V gene: TRBV5-4
J gene: TRBJ2-1
D gene: TRBD2
CDR3 length: 14
CDR3 protein: CASSSSGGYNEQFF
CDR3 DNA: TGTGCCAGCAGTTCTAGCGGGGGTTACAATGAGCAGTTCTTC

clone size: NA
V gene: TRBV7-2
J gene: TRBJ2-5
D gene: NA
CDR3 length: 14
CDR3 protein: CASSLQGYQETQYF
CDR3 DNA: TGTGCCAGCAGCTTACAGGGGTACCAAGAGACCCAGTACTTC

clone size: NA
V gene: TRBV6-1
J gene: TRBJ1-5
D gene: NA
CDR3 length: 15
CDR3 protein: CASSEVPGDNQPQHF
CDR3 DNA: TGTGCCAGCAGTGAAGTCCCGGGGGACAATCAGCCCCAGCATTTT

clone size: once
V gene: TRBV5-6
J gene: TRBJ1-3
D gene: NA
CDR3 length: 15
CDR3 protein: CASSFRTEAGNTIYF
CDR3 DNA: TGTGCCAGCAGCTTCAGGACAGAGGCTGGAAACACCATATATTTT

clone size: NA
V gene: TRBV3-1/TRBV3-2
J gene: TRBJ2-5
D gene: NA
CDR3 length: 11
CDR3 protein: CASSQRETQYF
CDR3 DNA: TGTGCCAGCAGCCAACGAGAGACCCAGTACTTC

clone size: NA
V gene: TRBV30
J gene: TRBJ1-4
D gene: NA
CDR3 length: 15
CDR3 protein: CAWRRGGATNEKLFF
CDR3 DNA: TGTGCCTGGAGGCGGGGGGGAGCAACTAATGAAAAACTGTTTTTT

clone size: NA
V gene: TRBV1
J gene: TRBJ1-5
D gene: NA
CDR3 length: 16
CDR3 protein: CTSSLTGFLSNQPQHF
CDR3 DNA: TGCACCAGCAGCCTCACAGGGTTCCTTAGCAATCAGCCCCAGCATTTT

clone size: NA
V gene: TRBV30
J gene: TRBJ1-2
D gene: TRBD1
CDR3 length: 12
CDR3 protein: CAWTAGGAGYTF
CDR3 DNA: TGTGCCTGGACGGCAGGGGGAGCTGGCTACACCTTC

clone size: NA
V gene: TRBV2
J gene: TRBJ2-1
D gene: TRBD2
CDR3 length: 17
CDR3 protein: CASRLRLLAGGGNEQFF
CDR3 DNA: TGTGCCAGCAGATTACGCCTTCTAGCGGGAGGCGGGAATGAGCAGTTCTTC

clone size: NA
V gene: TRBV5-6
J gene: TRBJ2-7
D gene: NA
CDR3 length: 16
CDR3 protein: CASSRLEAYRSYEQYF
CDR3 DNA: TGTGCCAGCAGCCGGTTAGAGGCTTACCGCTCCTACGAGCAGTACTTC

clone size: NA
V gene: TRBV7-3
J gene: TRBJ1-6
D gene: NA
CDR3 length: 16
CDR3 protein: CASSSRSGEANSPLHF
CDR3 DNA: TGTGCCAGCAGCTCCAGGAGCGGGGAGGCGAATTCACCCCTCCACTTT

clone size: NA
V gene: TRBV4-1
J gene: TRBJ2-1
D gene: TRBD2
CDR3 length: 18
CDR3 protein: CASSQPLPLAGKYNEQFF
CDR3 DNA: TGCGCCAGCAGCCAGCCCCTCCCTCTAGCGGGAAAATACAATGAGCAGTTCTTC

clone size: NA
V gene: TRBV7-9
J gene: TRBJ2-3
D gene: TRBD1
CDR3 length: 14
CDR3 protein: CASSVGQGRDTQYF
CDR3 DNA: TGTGCCAGCAGCGTGGGACAGGGGAGGGATACGCAGTATTTT

clone size: NA
V gene: TRBV25-1
J gene: TRBJ2-3
D gene: TRBD2
CDR3 length: 17
CDR3 protein: CASSEHSRGGGTDTQYF
CDR3 DNA: TGTGCCAGCAGTGAACATTCTCGCGGGGGGGGCACAGATACGCAGTATTTT

clone size: NA
V gene: TRBV6-5
J gene: TRBJ1-3
D gene: NA
CDR3 length: 12
CDR3 protein: CAIRGEGGTIYF
CDR3 DNA: TGTGCCATCAGGGGAGAGGGGGGGACCATATATTTT

clone size: NA
V gene: TRBV10-3
J gene: TRBJ2-5
D gene: NA
CDR3 length: 11
CDR3 protein: CATRDQETQYF
CDR3 DNA: TGTGCCACCCGGGACCAAGAGACCCAGTACTTC

clone size: NA
V gene: TRBV7-3
J gene: TRBJ2-1
D gene: NA
CDR3 length: 14
CDR3 protein: CASSTAQGSFKQFF
CDR3 DNA: TGTGCCAGCAGCACGGCTCAGGGTAGTTTTAAGCAGTTCTTC

clone size: NA
V gene: TRBV19
J gene: TRBJ1-1
D gene: TRBD1
CDR3 length: 13
CDR3 protein: CASSGQGGTEAFF
CDR3 DNA: TGTGCCAGTAGCGGACAGGGGGGGACTGAAGCTTTCTTT

clone size: NA
V gene: TRBV28
J gene: TRBJ2-1
D gene: TRBD2
CDR3 length: 13
CDR3 protein: CASILSGGNEQFF
CDR3 DNA: TGTGCCAGCATCCTATCGGGGGGAAATGAGCAGTTCTTC

clone size: NA
V gene: TRBV18
J gene: TRBJ1-5
D gene: TRBD1
CDR3 length: 15
CDR3 protein: CASSPDRVGNQPQHF
CDR3 DNA: TGTGCCAGCTCACCGGACAGGGTTGGCAATCAGCCCCAGCATTTT

clone size: NA
V gene: TRBV5-6
J gene: TRBJ2-3
D gene: TRBD2
CDR3 length: 14
CDR3 protein: CASTLREGRDTQYF
CDR3 DNA: TGTGCCAGCACCCTCCGGGAGGGCCGTGATACGCAGTATTTT

clone size: NA
V gene: TRBV4-2
J gene: TRBJ2-5
D gene: NA
CDR3 length: 13
CDR3 protein: CASSQVGGETQYF
CDR3 DNA: TGTGCCAGCAGCCAAGTCGGGGGAGAGACCCAGTACTTC

clone size: NA
V gene: TRBV5-6
J gene: TRBJ2-2
D gene: TRBD2
CDR3 length: 13
CDR3 protein: CASSFTSVGELFF
CDR3 DNA: TGTGCCAGCAGCTTCACTAGCGTCGGGGAGCTGTTTTTT

clone size: few
V gene: TRBV2
J gene: TRBJ1-6
D gene: NA
CDR3 length: 11
CDR3 protein: CASMLSPPLHF
CDR3 DNA: TGTGCCAGCATGCTGAGTCCACCCCTCCACTTT

clone size: NA
V gene: TRBV6-1
J gene: TRBJ1-1
D gene: TRBD1
CDR3 length: 13
CDR3 protein: CASSEGTGRPAFF
CDR3 DNA: TGTGCCAGCAGTGAAGGGACAGGCCGACCAGCTTTCTTT

clone size: NA
V gene: TRBV30
J gene: TRBJ1-1
D gene: TRBD1
CDR3 length: 15
CDR3 protein: CAWRQGARRSTEAFF
CDR3 DNA: TGTGCCTGGAGACAGGGGGCGCGTCGATCCACTGAAGCTTTCTTT

clone size: NA
V gene: TRBV19
J gene: TRBJ2-7
D gene: NA
CDR3 length: 14
CDR3 protein: CASDEAPYRYEQYF
CDR3 DNA: TGTGCCAGTGACGAGGCTCCATACCGCTACGAGCAGTACTTC

clone size: NA
V gene: TRBV7-9
J gene: TRBJ1-2
D gene: TRBD1
CDR3 length: 18
CDR3 protein: CASSPQTGVGGPNYGYTF
CDR3 DNA: TGTGCCAGCAGCCCCCAGACAGGGGTTGGGGGACCTAACTATGGCTACACCTTC

clone size: few
V gene: TRBV24-1
J gene: TRBJ1-1
D gene: TRBD1
CDR3 length: 14
CDR3 protein: CATSGGQGHTEAFF
CDR3 DNA: TGTGCCACCAGTGGTGGACAGGGGCACACTGAAGCTTTCTTT

clone size: NA
V gene: TRBV9
J gene: TRBJ2-5
D gene: TRBD1
CDR3 length: 14
CDR3 protein: CASSSPGQRETQYF
CDR3 DNA: TGTGCCAGCAGCTCCCCGGGACAGAGAGAGACCCAGTACTTC

clone size: once
V gene: TRBV4-2
J gene: TRBJ2-1
D gene: TRBD2
CDR3 length: 18
CDR3 protein: CASSPASVGGRNYNEQFF
CDR3 DNA: TGTGCCAGCAGCCCCGCTAGTGTCGGCGGGAGGAACTACAATGAGCAGTTCTTC

clone size: NA
V gene: TRBV2
J gene: TRBJ2-1
D gene: TRBD1
CDR3 length: 14
CDR3 protein: CASSQGTATNEQFF
CDR3 DNA: TGTGCCAGCAGTCAGGGGACAGCGACAAATGAGCAGTTCTTC

clone size: NA
V gene: TRBV11-3
J gene: TRBJ2-2
D gene: NA
CDR3 length: 16
CDR3 protein: CASSSGVRRTTGELFF
CDR3 DNA: TGTGCCAGCAGCTCCGGGGTCCGCCGGACCACCGGGGAGCTGTTTTTT

clone size: NA
V gene: TRBV27
J gene: TRBJ2-6
D gene: NA
CDR3 length: 17
CDR3 protein: CASSLWTDGGGANVLTF
CDR3 DNA: TGTGCCAGCAGTTTATGGACCGACGGAGGTGGGGCCAACGTCCTGACTTTC

clone size: NA
V gene: TRBV10-3
J gene: TRBJ1-6
D gene: NA
CDR3 length: 14
CDR3 protein: CAIGLDFEGGPLHF
CDR3 DNA: TGTGCCATTGGGCTGGACTTCGAAGGGGGACCCCTCCACTTT

clone size: NA
V gene: TRBV13
J gene: TRBJ2-7
D gene: TRBD2
CDR3 length: 15
CDR3 protein: CASSSSGGLSYEQYF
CDR3 DNA: TGTGCCAGCAGCTCCAGCGGGGGGCTCTCCTACGAGCAGTACTTC

clone size: NA
V gene: TRBV5-4
J gene: TRBJ2-3
D gene: TRBD2
CDR3 length: 16
CDR3 protein: CASSFDAGGATDTQYF
CDR3 DNA: TGTGCCAGCAGCTTCGACGCGGGGGGGGCCACAGATACGCAGTATTTT

clone size: NA
V gene: TRBV2
J gene: TRBJ1-2
D gene: NA
CDR3 length: 13
CDR3 protein: CASSEGRDYGYTF
CDR3 DNA: TGTGCCAGCAGTGAAGGGAGGGACTATGGCTACACCTTC

clone size: once
V gene: TRBV29-1
J gene: TRBJ2-3
D gene: TRBD2
CDR3 length: 15
CDR3 protein: CSVPPLSGGRNTQYF
CDR3 DNA: TGCAGCGTTCCCCCCCTCAGCGGGGGTAGGAATACGCAGTATTTT